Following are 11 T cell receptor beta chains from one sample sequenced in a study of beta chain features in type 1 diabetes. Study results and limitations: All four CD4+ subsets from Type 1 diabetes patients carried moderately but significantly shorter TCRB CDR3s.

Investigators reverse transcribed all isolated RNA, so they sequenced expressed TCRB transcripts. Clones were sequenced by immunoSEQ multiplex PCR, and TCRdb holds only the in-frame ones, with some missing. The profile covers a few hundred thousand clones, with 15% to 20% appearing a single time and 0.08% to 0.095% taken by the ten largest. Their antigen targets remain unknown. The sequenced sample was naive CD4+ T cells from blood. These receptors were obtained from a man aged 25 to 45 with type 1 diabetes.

CDR3 residues: CAISPSGAGSSGANVLTF. CDR3 nucleotide sequence: TGTGCCATCAGTCCCTCTGGGGCCGGAAGCTCTGGGGCCAACGTCCTGACTTTC. The V and J genes are TRBV10-3 and TRBJ2-6; D may be TRBD1 (5 bases). Looked up from germline, CDR1 is ENHRY and CDR2 is SYGVKD. Trimming removed 5 bases from V and 0 bases from J, with 17 bases in between. CDR3 length equals 18 residues.

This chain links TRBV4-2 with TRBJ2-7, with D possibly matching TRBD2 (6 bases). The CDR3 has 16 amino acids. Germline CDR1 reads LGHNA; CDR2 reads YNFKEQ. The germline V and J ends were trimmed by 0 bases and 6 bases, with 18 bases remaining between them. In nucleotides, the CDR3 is TGTGCCAGCAGCCAAGATAGGGGACTTGGACGAAGCGAGCAGTACTTC. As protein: CASSQDRGLGRSEQYF.

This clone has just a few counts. The CDR3: CASRRAGTVSGANVLTF. In DNA form, the CDR3 reads TGTGCCAGCAGACGAGCCGGGACAGTCTCTGGGGCCAACGTCCTGACTTTC. The V gene is TRBV27, the J gene TRBJ2-6; 7 positions agree with TRBD1. The junction had 8 bases not matched to a gene; V was cut back by 6 bases and J by 0 bases. Germline CDR1 MNHEY, CDR2 SMNVEV (reference sequence). CDR3 length: 17 amino acids.

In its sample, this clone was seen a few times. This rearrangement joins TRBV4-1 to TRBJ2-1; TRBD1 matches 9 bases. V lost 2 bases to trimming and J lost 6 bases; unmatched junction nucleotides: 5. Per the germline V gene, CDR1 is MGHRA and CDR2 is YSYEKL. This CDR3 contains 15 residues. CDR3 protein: CASSQPGQGRNEQFF. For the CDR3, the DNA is TGCGCCAGCAGCCAACCGGGACAGGGACGCAATGAGCAGTTCTTC.

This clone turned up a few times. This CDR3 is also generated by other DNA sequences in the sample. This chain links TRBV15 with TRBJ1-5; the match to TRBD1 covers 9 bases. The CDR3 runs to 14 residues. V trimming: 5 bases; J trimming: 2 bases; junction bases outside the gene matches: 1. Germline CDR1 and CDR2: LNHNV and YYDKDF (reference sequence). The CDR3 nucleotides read TGTGCCACCAGCCGGGACAGGGGCAATCAGCCCCAGCATTTT. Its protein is CATSRDRGNQPQHF.

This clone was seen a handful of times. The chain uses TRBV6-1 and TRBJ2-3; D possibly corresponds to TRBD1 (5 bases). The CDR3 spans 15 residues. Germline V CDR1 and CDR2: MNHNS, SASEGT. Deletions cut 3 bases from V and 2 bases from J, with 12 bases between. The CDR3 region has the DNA TGTGCCAGCAGTGAGACAGAGTTTGCCACAGATACGCAGTATTTT. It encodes CASSETEFATDTQYF.

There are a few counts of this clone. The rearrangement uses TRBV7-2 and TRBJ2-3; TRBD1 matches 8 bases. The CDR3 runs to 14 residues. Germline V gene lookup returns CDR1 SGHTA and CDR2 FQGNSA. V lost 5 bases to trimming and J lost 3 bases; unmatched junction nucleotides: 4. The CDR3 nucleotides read TGTGCCAGCAGCCAAGGACAGGGAACAGATACGCAGTATTTT. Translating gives CASSQGQGTDTQYF.

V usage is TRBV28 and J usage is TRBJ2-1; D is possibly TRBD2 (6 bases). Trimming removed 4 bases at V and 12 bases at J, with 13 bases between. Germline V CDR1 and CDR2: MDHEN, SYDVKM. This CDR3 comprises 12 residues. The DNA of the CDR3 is TGTGCCAGCAGTTCAGGTCCGCGGGGGCAGTTCTTC. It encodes CASSSGPRGQFF.

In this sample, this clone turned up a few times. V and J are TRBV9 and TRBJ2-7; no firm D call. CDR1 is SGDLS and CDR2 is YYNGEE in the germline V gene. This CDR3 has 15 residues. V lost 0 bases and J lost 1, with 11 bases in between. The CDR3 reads CASSVEARPSYEQYF. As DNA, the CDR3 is TGTGCCAGCAGCGTAGAGGCGCGGCCTTCCTACGAGCAGTACTTC.

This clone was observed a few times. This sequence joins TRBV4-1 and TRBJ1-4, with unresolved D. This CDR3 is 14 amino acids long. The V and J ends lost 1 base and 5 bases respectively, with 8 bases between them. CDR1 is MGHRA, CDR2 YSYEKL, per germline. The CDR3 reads CASSQVMGNEKLFF. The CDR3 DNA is TGCGCCAGCAGCCAAGTCATGGGGAATGAAAAACTGTTTTTT.

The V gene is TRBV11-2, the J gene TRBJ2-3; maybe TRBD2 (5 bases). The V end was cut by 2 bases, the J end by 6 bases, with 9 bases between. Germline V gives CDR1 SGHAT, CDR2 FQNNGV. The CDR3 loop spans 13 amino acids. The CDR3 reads CASSLSRGDTQYF. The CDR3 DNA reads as TGTGCCAGCAGCTTATCACGAGGGGATACGCAGTATTTT.